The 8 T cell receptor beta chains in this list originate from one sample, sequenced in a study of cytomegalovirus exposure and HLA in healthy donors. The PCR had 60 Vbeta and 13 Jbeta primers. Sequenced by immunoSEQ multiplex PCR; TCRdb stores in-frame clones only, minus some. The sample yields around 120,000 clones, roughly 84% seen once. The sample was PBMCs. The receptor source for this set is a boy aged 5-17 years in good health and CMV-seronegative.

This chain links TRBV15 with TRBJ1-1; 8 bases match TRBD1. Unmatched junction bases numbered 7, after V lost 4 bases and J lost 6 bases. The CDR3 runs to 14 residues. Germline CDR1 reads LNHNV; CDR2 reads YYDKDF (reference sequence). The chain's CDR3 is CATSTEQGVSEAFF. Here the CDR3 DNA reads TGTGCCACCAGCACGGAACAGGGGGTCTCTGAAGCTTTCTTT.

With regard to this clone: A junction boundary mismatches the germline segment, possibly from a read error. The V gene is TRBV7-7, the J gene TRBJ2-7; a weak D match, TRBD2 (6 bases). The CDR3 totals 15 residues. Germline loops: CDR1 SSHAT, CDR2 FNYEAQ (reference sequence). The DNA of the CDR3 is TGTGCTAGCAGCTTAGAGGCTAGCGACTCCTACGAGCAGTACTTC. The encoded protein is CASSLEASDSYEQYF.

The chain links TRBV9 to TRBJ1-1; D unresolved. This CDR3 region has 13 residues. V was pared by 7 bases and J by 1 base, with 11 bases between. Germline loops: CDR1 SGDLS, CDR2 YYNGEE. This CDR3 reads CASVALANTEAFF. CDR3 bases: TGTGCCAGCGTGGCCCTGGCGAACACTGAAGCTTTCTTT.

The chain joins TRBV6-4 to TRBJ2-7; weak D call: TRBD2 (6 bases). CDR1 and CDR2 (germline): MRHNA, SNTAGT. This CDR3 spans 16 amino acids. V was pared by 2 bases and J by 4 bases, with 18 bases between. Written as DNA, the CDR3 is TGTGCCAGCAGTGACGCGGGGTGGCGCCGGAATTACGAGCAGTACTTC. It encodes CASSDAGWRRNYEQYF.

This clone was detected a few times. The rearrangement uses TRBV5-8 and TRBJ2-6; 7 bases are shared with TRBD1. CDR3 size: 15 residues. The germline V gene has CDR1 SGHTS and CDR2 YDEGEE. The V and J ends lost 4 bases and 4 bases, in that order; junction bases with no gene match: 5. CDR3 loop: CASSQDRFGANVLTF. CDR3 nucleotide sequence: TGTGCCAGCAGCCAGGACAGGTTCGGGGCCAACGTCCTGACTTTC.

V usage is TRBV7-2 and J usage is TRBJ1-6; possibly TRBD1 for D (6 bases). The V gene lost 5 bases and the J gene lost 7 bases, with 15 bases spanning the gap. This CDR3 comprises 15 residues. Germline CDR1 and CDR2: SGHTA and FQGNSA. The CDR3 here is CASSIAGDGNSPLHF. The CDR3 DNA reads TGTGCCAGCAGCATTGCAGGGGACGGGAATTCACCCCTCCACTTT.

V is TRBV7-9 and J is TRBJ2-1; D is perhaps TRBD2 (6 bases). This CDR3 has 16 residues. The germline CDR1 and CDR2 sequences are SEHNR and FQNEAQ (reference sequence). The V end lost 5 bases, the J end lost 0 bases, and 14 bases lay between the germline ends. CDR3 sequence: CASSEDLGGSYNEQFF. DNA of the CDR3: TGTGCCAGCAGCGAAGATCTGGGAGGCTCCTACAATGAGCAGTTCTTC.

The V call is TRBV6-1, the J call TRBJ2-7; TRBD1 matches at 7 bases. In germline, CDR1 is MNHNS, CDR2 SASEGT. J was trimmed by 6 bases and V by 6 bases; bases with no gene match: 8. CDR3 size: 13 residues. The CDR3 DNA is TGTGCCAGCAGGCTAGAGGGGGCCATCGAGCAGTACTTC. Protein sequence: CASRLEGAIEQYF.